This TCR beta chain is from a study of blood T cell repertoires in COVID-19. Study overall: PBMCs, B-cell-depleted T cells, or T cells provided the cDNA or gDNA that made up the material.

CDR3 size: 8 residues. Germline lookup yields CDR1 SQVTM and CDR2 ANQGSEA. Points on this clone: An end of the junction does not agree with germline; a read error may underlie this.

Assay used: immunoSEQ multiplex PCR; TCRdb lists only in-frame clones, some missing. The sample carries some 340,000 clones, around 85% recorded once. This clonotype was obtained from a woman under 30 with acute or convalescent COVID-19. Sequencing was done on a sample of peripheral blood. This chain connects TRBV29-1 to TRBJ1-2; perhaps TRBD1 as D (5 bases). The CDR3 bases are TGCAGCGTGGGGGGGAGAGCCTTC. It is translated as CSVGGRAF.